This TCR beta chain stems from a study of CD8 T cells in ankylosing spondylitis. Points from the study as a whole: Existing reports had already noted some motif variants in reactive arthritis synovial fluid and blood. Clones tied to disease were said to be significantly enriched in matched ankylosing spondylitis synovial fluid. One TCR beta motif, made up of roughly eight highly homologous variants, appeared characteristic of ankylosing spondylitis blood.

Germline-derived CDR1 and CDR2 are SGHVS and FQNEAQ. After removal of 2 bases from V and 0 bases from J, the junction contained 4 bases not matched to a gene. The CDR3 extends over 16 amino acids. TCRdb reprocessed the 5' RACE reads via MiXCR and lists one record per CDR3 protein. The table shows approximately 500,000 distinct CDR3 sequences, with roughly 13% occurring only once. Turning to this clonotype: Its target is unknown.

This clonotype was sampled from a male donor with ankylosing spondylitis. This rearrangement joins TRBV7-8 to TRBJ2-1; 7 bases line up with TRBD2. Sequencing was performed on blood, either unsorted or a sorted T cell fraction (not recorded which). The CDR3 loop is CASSLIGGSSYNEQFF. CDR3 bases: TGTGCCAGCAGCTTAATCGGCGGGAGCTCCTACAATGAGCAGTTCTTC.